This TCR beta chain originates from a study of CD8 T cells in Susac syndrome. The CDR3 length is 13 residues. V lost 1 base and J 1 base, leaving 4 bases between the germline ends. Germline V gene data show CDR1 as SNHLY and CDR2 as FYNNEI. With random hexamers, 0.5 to 1 ug RNA was reverse transcribed. Amplification of TCR beta CDR3 across 54 Vbeta and 13 Jbeta was performed with immunoSEQ multiplex PCR. A single record per CDR3 protein comes from TCRdb applying MiXCR to the immunoSEQ multiplex PCR reads. The table has 120,000 or so distinct CDR3 sequences, less than 95% seen once. This clonotype was obtained from a human donor in good health. The source material was CD4+ T cells from PBMCs. The chain links TRBV2 to TRBJ1-1, with D hard to call. The CDR3 region has the DNA TGTGCCAGCAGTGAAGAGGGGAACACTGAAGCTTTCTTT. Residues: CASSEEGNTEAFF.